The rows below give T cell receptor beta chains drawn from one sample of a study of cytomegalovirus exposure and HLA in healthy donors. Profiled with immunoSEQ multiplex PCR; TCRdb holds only in-frame clones, not every one. This sample yields 70,000 to 80,000 clones, of which roughly 94% are seen a single time; approximately 3.4% belongs to the top ten. The specimen was PBMCs. All receptors come from a woman aged 18-29 years in good health and CMV-seropositive. CDR3s include the opening cysteine and the closing phenylalanine or tryptophan. A D gene is named only where the DNA matches it firmly. Some rows mark clone size as missing; the rest say once, few, many or name a class of expanded clone.

TRBV27	TRBD2	TRBJ2-3	.	TGTGCCAGCAGTTTCGGCGGGAGTATAGATACGCAGTATTTT	CASSFGGSIDTQYF
TRBV5-1	TRBD2	TRBJ2-3	.	TGCGCCAGCAGCTTGACTAGCGGGAGTCTGAATACGCAGTATTTT	CASSLTSGSLNTQYF
TRBV18	TRBD1	TRBJ2-5	.	TGTGCCAGCTCACCATCGGACAGGCACCAAGAGACCCAGTACTTC	CASSPSDRHQETQYF
TRBV11-2	TRBD2	TRBJ2-1	.	TGTGCCAGCAGCTCAATAGCGGGGAACTCCTACAATGAGCAGTTCTTC	CASSSIAGNSYNEQFF
TRBV28	TRBD1	TRBJ1-5	once	TGTGCCAGCAGTTTACAGGGGGCGGTTCAGCCCCAGCATTTT	CASSLQGAVQPQHF
TRBV2	TRBD1	TRBJ1-2	.	TGTGCCAGCAGTTCCGGACAGGGCACCTATGGCTACACCTTC	CASSSGQGTYGYTF
TRBV7-2	.	TRBJ1-5	.	TGTGCCAGCAGCCCAAACAGAGATCAGCCCCAGCATTTT	CASSPNRDQPQHF
TRBV6-6	.	TRBJ1-1	.	TGTGCCAGCAGGGGGATAGGGGGCACTGAAGCTTTCTTT	CASRGIGGTEAFF
TRBV4-2	TRBD2	TRBJ2-3	.	TGTGCCAGCAGCCGGTCGGGAGGAAACACAGATACGCAGTATTTT	CASSRSGGNTDTQYF
TRBV6-1	TRBD1	TRBJ2-1	.	TGTGCCAGCAGAAAGACAGGGATCAATGAGCAGTTCTTC	CASRKTGINEQFF
TRBV28	TRBD1	TRBJ1-2	.	TGTGCCAGCACCGCCATGGACAGGCCCTATGGCTACACCTTC	CASTAMDRPYGYTF
TRBV27	.	TRBJ2-3	once	TGTGCCAGCAGTCCCCTCGGGGGTAGCACAGATACGCAGTATTTT	CASSPLGGSTDTQYF
TRBV5-1	TRBD1	TRBJ1-4	once	TGCGCCAGCTCGACCGGGACAGGGGCCATTGGGGATGAAAAACTGTTTTTT	CASSTGTGAIGDEKLFF
TRBV7-9	TRBD2	TRBJ2-1	few	TGTGCCAGCAGCCCAACCGGGGGGGCGCAGTTCTTC	CASSPTGGAQFF
TRBV28	TRBD2	TRBJ2-5	.	TGTGCCAGTAAATTCACCGGGACTAGCGGGGCGACCCAAGAGACCCAGTACTTC	CASKFTGTSGATQETQYF
TRBV28	.	TRBJ2-1	.	TGTGCCAGCAGTTTGTGGGGGGGGCAGAATGAGCAGTTCTTC	CASSLWGGQNEQFF
TRBV5-1	TRBD1	TRBJ2-1	.	TGCGCCAGCAGCTTTACGGACAGGCAAGTCAATGAGCAGTTCTTC	CASSFTDRQVNEQFF
TRBV2	.	TRBJ2-3	.	TGTGCCAGCAGAAGGACACGCCCGGATACGCAGTATTTT	CASRRTRPDTQYF
TRBV13	.	TRBJ2-7	.	TGTGCCAGCAGCTTGGCAGGGATCGGCTACGAGCAGTACTTC	CASSLAGIGYEQYF
TRBV5-4	.	TRBJ2-7	.	TGTGCCAGCAGTAACCAGGGTACCGACGAGCAGTACTTC	CASSNQGTDEQYF
TRBV19	TRBD1	TRBJ2-1	.	TGTGCCAGTAGTATAGGGGACAGGGTGGTAGGCAATGAGCAGTTCTTC	CASSIGDRVVGNEQFF
TRBV6-1	.	TRBJ2-3	.	TGTGCCAGCAGTGTATACAGCCGCAGCACAGATACGCAGTATTTT	CASSVYSRSTDTQYF
TRBV5-1	.	TRBJ2-1	.	TGCGCCAGCAGCTTCAACAGGGCCAATGAGCAGTTCTTC	CASSFNRANEQFF
TRBV4-2	TRBD1	TRBJ1-1	.	TGTGCCAGCAGCCAAGTAATGGGACAGAATTTGAACACTGAAGCTTTCTTT	CASSQVMGQNLNTEAFF
TRBV5-1	TRBD2	TRBJ2-3	.	TGCGCCAGCAGCAGTGAAGCGGGGTCCCCAGATACGCAGTATTTT	CASSSEAGSPDTQYF
TRBV2	.	TRBJ2-7	.	TGTGCCAGTACAGACAACTACGAGCAGTACTTC	CASTDNYEQYF
TRBV29-1	.	TRBJ2-6	.	TGCAGCGTGGCACAGAGCTCTGGGGCCAACGTCCTGACTTTC	CSVAQSSGANVLTF
TRBV7-2	.	TRBJ1-2	.	TGTGCCAGCAGCTTAGCAGCAGGGTTTTATGGCTACACCTTC	CASSLAAGFYGYTF
TRBV29-1	TRBD2	TRBJ2-7	.	TGCAGCGTCACCACCGGGGGGGGCGAGCAGTACTTC	CSVTTGGGEQYF
TRBV9	.	TRBJ1-4	.	TGTGCCAGCAGCGTGGGGGGGGCATCGAATGAAAAACTGTTTTTT	CASSVGGASNEKLFF
TRBV7-8	.	TRBJ1-5	once	TGTGCCAGCAGCTTATGGGGCAATAGCAATCAGCCCCAGCATTTT	CASSLWGNSNQPQHF
TRBV5-1	.	TRBJ1-5	.	TGCGCCAGCAGCGGAAACCCAGGGCCCAATCAGCCCCAGCATTTT	CASSGNPGPNQPQHF
TRBV19	.	TRBJ1-1	.	TGTGCCAGTAGTGTTCGCCCAGGGACACCAGCGATGAACACTGAAGCTTTCTTT	CASSVRPGTPAMNTEAFF
TRBV6-1	.	TRBJ2-5	few	TGTGCCAGCACCGCCCAGATAAACGAGGGAGAGACCCAGTACTTC	CASTAQINEGETQYF
TRBV21-1	.	TRBJ1-2	.	TGTGCCAGCACAGAGGACAGGGTAGACTATGGCTACACCTTC	CASTEDRVDYGYTF
TRBV9	.	TRBJ2-5	.	TGTGCCAGCAGCGTAGCGGGCCAGGGTGGAGAGACCCAGTACTTC	CASSVAGQGGETQYF